This T cell receptor (beta chain) was identified during a study of shared clonotypes between healthy human individuals. Study-wide background: Aged between 18 and 49, the donors were a couple of women and three men. CD8 memory received one plate per donor, CD8 naive two, CD4 memory three and CD4 naive three. The study, taken as a whole, reports: Represented diversity (both genetic and exposure-history) was limited by the small number of donors.

The naive CD8 fraction comprised CD45RO-negative cells positively selected for CCR7 and excluded terminally differentiated effector memory CD45RA+ cells. The assay used deep level. Produced via immunoSEQ multiplex PCR; TCRdb's table is partial and in-frame only. The table has 760,000 or so clones, about 97% seen once. Notes on this clone: Its antigen is still unknown.

Germline CDR1 reads MNHEY; CDR2 reads SMNVEV (reference sequence). Deletions cut 4 bases from V and 0 bases from J, with 10 bases between. This CDR3 has 14 residues. The receptor comes from a young man in good health. Sequenced: naive CD8+ T cells sorted from blood. J is TRBJ2-7 and V is TRBV27; D remains unclear. CDR3 amino acids: CASSYGRISYEQYF. Here the CDR3 DNA reads TGTGCCAGCAGTTATGGACGGATCTCCTACGAGCAGTACTTC.